The clone carrying this TCR beta chain was seen at least ten times. What it recognizes is unknown. This sample was included in a study of T cell repertoires in cytomegalovirus infection. Trimming took off 5 bases at V and 3 bases at J, with 14 bases between the two ends. The germline CDR1 and CDR2 sequences are SGHTA and FQGNSA. The CDR3 runs 15 residues. Using its own MiXCR run on the reads, TCRdb lists one record per CDR3 protein. The sample has about 270,000 distinct CDR3 sequences, less than 25% seen once. The sequencing used cultured PBMCs, collected from culture after CMV antigen stimulation. The rearrangement uses TRBV7-2 and TRBJ1-3; D call uncertain. The TCR was taken from a human donor in good health (CMV status not recorded). Some clones in this sample may be carry-over from other donors' samples. CDR3 nucleotides: TGTGCCAGCAGCCCCGGTGGGGTGATTGGAAACACCATATATTTT. Its translation is CASSPGGVIGNTIYF.